This T cell receptor beta chain stems from a study of Ad26.COV2.S vaccination and SARS-CoV-2 variants. Study in general: Participants got Ad26.COV2.S intramuscularly, once or twice 56 days apart.

About this clone: Other DNA sequences of this sample code for an identical CDR3.

The table came from immunoSEQ multiplex PCR; TCRdb's copy has only in-frame clones and leaves some out. The profile shows roughly 350,000 clones, about 88% of them singletons. Treatment indicated: some 20 received Ad26.COV2.S at low or high dose, single or two shots; roughly five received placebo; per-sample allocation not given. Collection of the samples took place on day 63 after the first injection of vaccine or placebo. The CDR3 spans 13 residues. V was pared by 0 bases and J by 3 bases, with 6 bases between. Germline V CDR1 and CDR2: SGHRS, YFSETQ. The chain has TRBV5-1 and TRBJ1-2, with no clear D. The receptor comes from a person aged 18-60 years who received the Ad26.COV2.S COVID-19 vaccine or a placebo. The sample in question was peripheral blood, obtained in a trial of Ad26.COV2.S vaccine versus placebo. For the CDR3, the DNA is TGCGCCAGCAGCTTGGCCGGAGACTATGGCTACACCTTC. The encoded protein is CASSLAGDYGYTF.